A single sample gave rise to the 13 T cell receptor beta chains below, sequenced in a study of blood T cell repertoires in COVID-19 (dated by TCRdb to the early 2020s). The library was made by the immunoSEQ multiplex PCR assay. TCRdb limited this immuneACCESS table to in-frame rearrangements with V and J called. A share of clones is missing; checked studies link under half to unresolved V genes, and the rest is unexplained. The sample profile shows under 85,000 clones; roughly 87% of them were found once. The ten most abundant clones make up around 10% of the sample. The sequencing input was peripheral blood. Receptor source: a man aged 50 to 60 with acute or convalescent COVID-19.

This chain connects TRBV29-1 to TRBJ2-5; D perhaps matches TRBD1 (6 bases). V lost 7 bases, J lost 5 bases, and 17 bases lay in between. Germline V gene lookup returns CDR1 SQVTM and CDR2 ANQGSEA. The length of the CDR3 is 13 residues. The CDR3 DNA sequence: TGCAGCGGGGACACACCAACGGGGGAGACCCAGTACTTC. Translated, it gives CSGDTPTGETQYF. Together with reference TRBV29-1 and TRBJ2-5, the CDR3 gives the full variable domain: SAVISQKPSRDICQRGTSLTIQCQVDSQVTMMFWYRQQPGQSLTLIATANQGSEATYESGFVIDKFPISRPNLTFSTLTVSNMSPEDSSIYLCSGDTPTGETQYFGPGTRLLVL.

The chain has TRBV7-9 and TRBJ1-2; TRBD1 matches at 9 bases. The junction had 4 bases not matched to a gene; V was cut back by 5 bases and J by 0 bases. CDR1 is SEHNR, CDR2 FQNEAQ, per germline (reference sequence). The CDR3 runs to 15 residues. The CDR3 sequence is CASSRTGDSNYGYTF. The CDR3 coding sequence is TGTGCCAGCAGCAGGACAGGGGATTCTAACTATGGCTACACCTTC.

The CDR3 loop reads CASSPPWVAGDQETQYF. DNA of the CDR3: TGTGCCAGCTCACCACCGTGGGTAGCTGGTGATCAAGAGACCCAGTACTTC. V gene TRBV18 combines with J gene TRBJ2-5; D is uncertain. Trimming removed 0 bases at V and 2 bases at J, with 16 bases between. The CDR3 totals 17 residues. CDR1 KGHSH and CDR2 LQKENI come from the germline V gene.

The chain joins TRBV6-2 or TRBV6-3 to TRBJ1-2; D gene uncertain. This CDR3 region has 13 residues. Germline CDR1 MNHEY, CDR2 SVGEGT. V was pared by 3 bases and J by 6 bases, with 11 bases between. CDR3 loop: CASSYPMGHGYTF. As DNA, the CDR3 is TGTGCCAGCAGTTATCCAATGGGCCATGGCTACACCTTC.

About this clone: One end of the junction is discordant with germline, which a read error may explain. This chain uses TRBV7-2 with TRBJ2-7; tentatively, D is TRBD2 (5 bases). CDR3 length: 13 amino acids. In germline, CDR1 is SGHTA, CDR2 FQGNSA. DNA of the CDR3: TGTGCCAGCAGCCAGCTGGGGATTCGCGGGTCTTTCTTC. This sequence encodes CASSQLGIRGSFF.

The V call is TRBV5-1, the J call TRBJ1-4, with a possible D match to TRBD1 (6 bases). Trimming left V 4 bases short and J 1 base short, with 11 bases between. Per germline, CDR1 SGHRS and CDR2 YFSETQ. The CDR3 spans 15 residues. CDR3 in amino acids: CASSAGQLTNEKLFF. In nucleotides, the CDR3 is TGCGCCAGCAGCGCCGGACAGCTAACTAATGAAAAACTGTTTTTT.

This rearrangement joins TRBV27 to TRBJ2-2; tentative D call: TRBD2 (6 bases). The V end lost 3 bases, the J end lost 5 bases, and 10 bases lay between the germline ends. CDR3 length equals 14 residues. Germline loops: CDR1 MNHEY, CDR2 SMNVEV (reference sequence). In nucleotides, the CDR3 is TGTGCCAGCAGTTTCGGGAGAGATACCGGGGAGCTGTTTTTT. This sequence encodes CASSFGRDTGELFF.

This clone was counted a few times. The genes are TRBV5-4 and TRBJ2-2; 9 bases align to TRBD1. Germline V gene data show CDR1 as SGHNT and CDR2 as YYREEE (reference sequence). The CDR3 consists of 16 residues. V trimming: 4 bases; J trimming: 1 base; junction bases outside the gene matches: 5. In DNA form, the CDR3 reads TGTGCCAGCAGCCTATGGACAGGGGTGAACACCGGGGAGCTGTTTTTT. It specifies CASSLWTGVNTGELFF.

V usage is TRBV6-6 and J usage is TRBJ1-2; 7 bases match TRBD1. The CDR3 length is 14 residues. The germline gives CDR1 MNHNY, CDR2 SVGAGI (reference sequence). V dropped 0 bases and J dropped 6; count of bases not matched to a gene: 4. DNA of the CDR3: TGTGCCAGCAGTTACTCGACAGGGTTTGATGGCTACACCTTC. This gives the protein CASSYSTGFDGYTF.

The rearrangement links TRBV9 to TRBJ2-5; D possibly corresponds to TRBD2 (5 bases). Between the trimmed V and J ends, which lost 0 bases and 2 bases, there was a span of 8 bases. Germline V CDR1 and CDR2: SGDLS, YYNGEE. The CDR3 runs 14 residues. The CDR3 nucleotides are TGTGCCAGCAGCGTAGCGGGAATGCAAGAGACCCAGTACTTC. It yields the protein CASSVAGMQETQYF.

This rearrangement joins TRBV5-4 to TRBJ2-5, with D perhaps matching TRBD2 (5 bases). Deletions cut 0 bases from V and 5 bases from J, with 8 bases between. Germline V CDR1 and CDR2: SGHNT, YYREEE (reference sequence). The CDR3 covers 13 residues. CDR3 coding DNA: TGTGCCAGCAGCTTGGGCTGGGAGGAGACCCAGTACTTC. Amino acid sequence: CASSLGWEETQYF.

The chain employs TRBV19 and TRBJ2-2; TRBD2 matches 7 bases. Germline trimming cut 7 bases from V and 5 bases from J; bases unmatched to any gene: 7. The V gene's germline CDR1 is LNHDA and CDR2 SQIVND (reference sequence). CDR3 size: 14 residues. The CDR3, as DNA: TGTGCCAGTAAACTGCAGGGAGGGACCGGGGAGCTGTTTTTT. Residues: CASKLQGGTGELFF.

This chain uses TRBV19 with TRBJ2-3; 7 nucleotides align to TRBD1. Germline V lookup: CDR1 LNHDA, CDR2 SQIVND (reference sequence). V was pared by 4 bases and J by 2 bases, with 6 bases of the junction left unmatched. The CDR3 is 15 residues long. The CDR3 spells CASSTGQVITDTQYF. The CDR3 nucleotides are TGTGCCAGTAGTACCGGACAGGTCATCACAGATACGCAGTATTTT. The full variable domain, completed using reference TRBV19 and TRBJ2-3, is DGGITQSPKYLFRKEGQNVTLSCEQNLNHDAMYWYRQDPGQGLRLIYYSQIVNDFQKGDIAEGYSVSREKKESFPLTVTSAQKNPTAFYLCASSTGQVITDTQYFGPGTRLTVL.